This T cell receptor beta chain was found in a study of cytomegalovirus exposure and HLA in healthy donors. Study conclusions and caveats: The authors judged a highly shared variant cluster likely a sequencing artifact. In vitro checks showed that a few CMV-associated chains really do target CMV antigens. With high specificity and sensitivity, the classifier reportedly diagnosed cytomegalovirus status. Clonal expansion, a later analysis showed, was greater in HLA-associated TCR beta chains than in equally common others.

Deletions cut 4 bases from V and 0 bases from J, with 12 bases between. CDR1 is SGHRS, CDR2 YFSETQ, per germline. There are 15 residues in the CDR3. This clone is a singleton in its sample. What it recognizes is unknown. PCR was performed using 60 Vbeta and 13 Jbeta primers. TCRdb keeps only in-frame clones here, not all; method: immunoSEQ multiplex PCR. This sample has around 200,000 clones, with about four fifths found just once. The chain has TRBV5-1 and TRBJ2-3; perhaps TRBD2 as D (7 bases). The receptor was derived from a woman aged 45-59 years in good health and CMV-seronegative. Input material: PBMCs. Here the CDR3 DNA reads TGCGCCAGCAGCCGTGCGGGGGCTAGCACAGATACGCAGTATTTT. It codes for CASSRAGASTDTQYF.